The entry below describes one T cell receptor beta chain. This entry is derived from a study of blood T cell repertoires in COVID-19. As for the study in general: Acute and convalescent COVID-19 samples came from the United States, Italy and Spain. The analysed material was cDNA or gDNA that came from T cells, B-cell-depleted T cells, or PBMCs.

Original handling: For nucleated cells, counts were estimated from reference gene primer amplification. The table came from immunoSEQ multiplex PCR; TCRdb's copy has only in-frame clones and leaves some out. V and J calls and clone size come straight from that table; D and trimming were deduced from the DNA. The data contain tens of thousands of clones, about 90% of them seen just once; the ten biggest clones take up around 2.8%. Unmatched junction bases numbered 4, after V lost 3 bases and J lost 4 bases. This CDR3 has 15 amino acids. CDR1 is MNHNS, CDR2 SASEGT, per germline. The sequenced sample consisted of peripheral blood. The V call is TRBV6-1, the J call TRBJ2-2, with TRBD2 identical over 8 bases. This sequence was found in a human donor in a cohort sampled during active COVID-19. The CDR3 coding sequence is TGTGCCAGCAGTGAGGGGAGCGGGGGCACCGGGGAGCTGTTTTTT. Protein: CASSEGSGGTGELFF.